This note documents a single T cell receptor (beta chain) sequence. This table comes from immunoSEQ multiplex PCR, and its TCRdb copy is limited to in-frame clones, with some not included. There are under 8,000 clones in the sample; roughly nine tenths occur only once, and around 9% lies in the top ten. These data originate in a study of blood T cell repertoires in COVID-19. Study background: Some COVID-19 samples were acute and others convalescent; all came from the United States, Italy and Spain. Nucleic acid was either cDNA or gDNA, and it came from T cells, B-cell-depleted T cells, or PBMCs.

V lost 2 bases and J 0 bases, leaving 26 bases between the germline ends. The CDR3 contains 21 residues. CDR1 and CDR2 from the germline V gene are KGHSH and LQKENI. The V gene is TRBV18, the J gene TRBJ2-4; TRBD2 might be the D (6 bases). The specimen was peripheral blood. The source is a human donor in a cohort sampled during active COVID-19. The donor label of this sample is uncertain. CDR3 sequence (DNA): TGTGCCAGCTCACCAGGCGGGGCATCCACTCCTCTCCTTCTAGCCAAAAACATTCAGTACTTC. Its protein product is CASSPGGASTPLLLAKNIQYF.